This TCR beta chain was retrieved from a study of human T cells and chemical hapten exposure. Study overall: Mainly, slight library volume differences in the pool made TCR yields vary. Study-level results: TCRs above 1 in 1000 frequency stayed constant with DPC sensitization.

CDR3 size: 16 residues. V shed 1 base and J shed 0 bases, with 8 bases lying between them. CDR1 is SGHRS and CDR2 is YFSETQ in the germline V gene. Stated time point: healthy volunteer bleed at 6 weeks. It was from unfractionated whole blood that total RNA was extracted. This clonotype occurred many times. What it recognizes is unknown. Individual cDNA molecules each carried unique molecular identifiers attached by the library. In the original analysis: Counts of TCRs in each sample centred on a median of roughly 89,000 and extended from around 25,000 to 690,000. TCRdb reprocessed the RACE reads with MiXCR, giving one entry per CDR3 protein. The V and J calls and clone size are TCRdb's, not the authors'. The sample has about 77,000 distinct CDR3 sequences, around 9.4% seen once; the top ten hold approximately 1.5%.

This clonotype was sampled from a female donor in good health. Some clones in this sample may be carry-over from other donors' samples. The sample comprised whole blood. This chain links TRBV5-1 with TRBJ1-6, with D possibly being TRBD1 (5 bases). The CDR3 spells CASSLRQSSYNSPLHF. DNA for the CDR3: TGCGCCAGCAGCTTGAGACAGAGCTCCTATAATTCACCCCTCCACTTT.